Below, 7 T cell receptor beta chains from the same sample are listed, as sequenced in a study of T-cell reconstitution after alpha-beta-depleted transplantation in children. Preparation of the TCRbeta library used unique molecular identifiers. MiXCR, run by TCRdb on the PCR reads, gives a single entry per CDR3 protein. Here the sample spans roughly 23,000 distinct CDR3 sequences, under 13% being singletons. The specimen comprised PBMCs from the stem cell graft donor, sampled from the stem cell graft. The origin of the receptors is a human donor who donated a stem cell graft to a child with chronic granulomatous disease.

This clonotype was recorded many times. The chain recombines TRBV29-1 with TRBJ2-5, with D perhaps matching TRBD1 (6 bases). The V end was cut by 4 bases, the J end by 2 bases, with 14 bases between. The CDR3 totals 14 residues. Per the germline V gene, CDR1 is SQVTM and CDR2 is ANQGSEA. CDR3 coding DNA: TGCAGCGTTGCAACCCGACAGGTACAAGAGACCCAGTACTTC. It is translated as CSVATRQVQETQYF.

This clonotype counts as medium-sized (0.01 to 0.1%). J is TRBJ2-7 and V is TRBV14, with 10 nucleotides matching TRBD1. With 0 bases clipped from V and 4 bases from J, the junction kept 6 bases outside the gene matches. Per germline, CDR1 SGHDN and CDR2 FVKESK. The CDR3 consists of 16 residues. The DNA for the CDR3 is TGTGCCAGCAGCCAAGAAATTACGGGACAGGGGTACGAGCAGTACTTC. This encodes CASSQEITGQGYEQYF.

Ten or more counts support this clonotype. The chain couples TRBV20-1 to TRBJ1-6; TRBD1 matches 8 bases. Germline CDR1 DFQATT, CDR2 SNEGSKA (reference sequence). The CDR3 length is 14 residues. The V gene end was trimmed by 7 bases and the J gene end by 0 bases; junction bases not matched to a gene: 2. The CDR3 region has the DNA TGCAGTGGACAGGGGAGCTCCTATAATTCACCCCTCCACTTT. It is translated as CSGQGSSYNSPLHF.

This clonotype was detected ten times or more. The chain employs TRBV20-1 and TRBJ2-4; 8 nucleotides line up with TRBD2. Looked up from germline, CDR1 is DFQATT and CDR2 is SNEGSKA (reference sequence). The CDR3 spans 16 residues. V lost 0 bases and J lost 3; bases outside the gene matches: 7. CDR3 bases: TGCAGTGCTAGAGAGAAGCGGGAGTATCTCAAAAACATTCAGTACTTC. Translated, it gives CSAREKREYLKNIQYF.

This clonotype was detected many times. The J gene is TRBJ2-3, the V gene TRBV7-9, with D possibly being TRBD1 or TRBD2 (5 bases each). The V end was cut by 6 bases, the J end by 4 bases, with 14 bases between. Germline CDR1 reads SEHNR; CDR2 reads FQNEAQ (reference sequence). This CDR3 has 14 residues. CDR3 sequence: CASSPDRGSDTQYF. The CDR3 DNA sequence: TGTGCCAGCAGTCCTGACAGAGGGTCAGATACGCAGTATTTT.

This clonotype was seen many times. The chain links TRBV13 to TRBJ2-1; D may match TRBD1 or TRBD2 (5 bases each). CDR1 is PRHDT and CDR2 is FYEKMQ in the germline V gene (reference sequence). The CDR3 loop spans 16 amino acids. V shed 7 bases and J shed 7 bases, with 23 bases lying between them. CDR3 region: CASTPGRVGEKNEQFF. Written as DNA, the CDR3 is TGTGCCAGCACCCCCGGAAGGGTGGGGGAAAAAAATGAGCAGTTCTTC.

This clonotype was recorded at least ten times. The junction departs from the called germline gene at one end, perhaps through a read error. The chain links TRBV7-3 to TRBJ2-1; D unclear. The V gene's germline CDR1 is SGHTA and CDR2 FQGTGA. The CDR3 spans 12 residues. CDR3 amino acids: CASSDETVEPLF. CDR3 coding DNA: TGTGCCAGCAGCGACGAGACGGTGGAGCCTCTCTTC.